These T cell receptor beta chains were read from a single sample in a study of shared clonotypes between healthy human individuals. Assay: immunoSEQ multiplex PCR; the TCRdb copy retains only in-frame clones and omits some. Among about 2.1 million clones listed, about 93% were seen once. Sequenced: naive CD8+ T cells from PBMCs. These receptors were taken from a man aged 18 to 30 in good health. Some clones in this sample may be carry-over from other donors' samples. The CDR3 runs from the conserved cysteine through the conserved F or W. Fields, in order: V gene, D gene, J gene, CDR3 DNA, CDR3 protein. A D gene is named only where the DNA matches it firmly.

V: TRBV7-3
D: NA
J: TRBJ2-7
DNA: TGTGCCAGCAGTTCCAGCGGAGACTCCTACGAGCAGTACTTC
CDR3: CASSSSGDSYEQYF

V: TRBV7-9
D: NA
J: TRBJ2-2
DNA: TGTGCCAGCAGCTCAAGGACGAAAGAGGGCCGGGACGGGGAGCTGTTTTTT
CDR3: CASSSRTKEGRDGELFF

V: TRBV29-1
D: NA
J: TRBJ2-1
DNA: TGCAGCGTCGGACAGCCTTACAATGAGCAGTTCTTC
CDR3: CSVGQPYNEQFF

V: TRBV5-8
D: NA
J: TRBJ1-2
DNA: TGTGCCAGCAGCTTTGAGGCCAACTACTATGGCTACACCTTC
CDR3: CASSFEANYYGYTF

V: TRBV5-6
D: NA
J: TRBJ1-2
DNA: TGTGCCAGCAGCTTTCAGGGGAGGGATGGCTACACCTTC
CDR3: CASSFQGRDGYTF

V: TRBV14
D: NA
J: TRBJ1-2
DNA: TGTGCCAGCAGCCAAGATCAGAGGGGGGCGGCGCATGGCTACACCTTC
CDR3: CASSQDQRGAAHGYTF

V: TRBV11-2
D: NA
J: TRBJ1-4
DNA: TGTGCCAGCAGCTTAGTTCTCGAGTCTAATGAAAAACTGTTTTTT
CDR3: CASSLVLESNEKLFF

V: TRBV28
D: NA
J: TRBJ1-1
DNA: TGTGCCAGCATTCTCAGGGGCGTAGGCACTGAAGCTTTCTTT
CDR3: CASILRGVGTEAFF

V: TRBV27
D: NA
J: TRBJ2-1
DNA: TGTGCCAGCAGGGGCCCCGTCAGGGGCTCCTACAATGAGCAGTTCTTC
CDR3: CASRGPVRGSYNEQFF

V: TRBV28
D: NA
J: TRBJ2-5
DNA: TGTGCCAGCAGTCCGACTACGTGGGAGACCCAGTACTTC
CDR3: CASSPTTWETQYF

V: TRBV28
D: NA
J: TRBJ2-5
DNA: TGTGCCAGCAGACGACAACTCAGGAGGGCCGGGGAGACCCAGTACTTC
CDR3: CASRRQLRRAGETQYF